This paragraph covers one TCR gamma chain sequence. The protein TCRdb lists belongs to a much larger clone and differs from this DNA's translation at residue 6, which points to a read error; the protein shown is made from the DNA. These data come from a study of γδ T cells in repeated Plasmodium falciparum infection. Looked up from germline, CDR1 is VINAFY and CDR2 is YDVSNSKD. J lost 7 bases, V lost 3 bases, and 12 bases had no gene match. This CDR3 is built from 14 residues. Gammadelta T cells were flow-sorted from PBMC into Vgamma9/Vdelta2+ and Vdelta2-negative populations for bulk analysis. With CATT, TCRdb re-called clones from the multiplex PCR reads. Of some 30,000 gamma-chain clones listed, 1.4% to 1.5% are singletons.

This TCR derives from a pool of human donors (malaria-infected and uninfected, not separated). The sample comprised gamma-delta T cells from blood. This sequence joins TRGV5 and TRGJ1 or TRGJ2. TCRdb lists no J gene, so it was determined here by aligning the DNA to germline. CDR3 in DNA: TGTGCCACCTGGGACGGGCCTGGACCCTATAAGAAACTCTTT. Its protein product is CATWDGPGPYKKLF.